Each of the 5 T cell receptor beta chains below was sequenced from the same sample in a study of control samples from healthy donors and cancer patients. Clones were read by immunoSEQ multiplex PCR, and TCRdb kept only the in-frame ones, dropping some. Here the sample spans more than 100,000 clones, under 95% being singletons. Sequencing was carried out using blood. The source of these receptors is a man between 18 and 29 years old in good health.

As DNA, the CDR3 is TGTGCCAGCAGTTCCGGGACAGAGCCGAACTATGGCTACACCTTC. It codes for CASSSGTEPNYGYTF. This chain uses TRBV27 with TRBJ1-2, with 7 bases that match TRBD1. The CDR3 contains 15 residues. Germline loops: CDR1 MNHEY, CDR2 SMNVEV (reference sequence). The V and J ends lost 4 bases and 2 bases, in that order; junction bases with no gene match: 7.

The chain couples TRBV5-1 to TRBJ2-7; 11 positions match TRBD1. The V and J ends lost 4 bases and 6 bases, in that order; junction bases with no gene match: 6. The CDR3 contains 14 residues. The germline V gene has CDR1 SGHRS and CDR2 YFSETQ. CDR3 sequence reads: CASSPWTGGPEQYF. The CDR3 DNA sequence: TGCGCCAGCAGCCCATGGACAGGGGGCCCCGAGCAGTACTTC.

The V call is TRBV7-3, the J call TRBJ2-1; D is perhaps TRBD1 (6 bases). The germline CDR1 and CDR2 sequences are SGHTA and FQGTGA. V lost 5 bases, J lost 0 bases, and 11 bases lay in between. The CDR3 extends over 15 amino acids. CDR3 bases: TGTGCCAGCAGCCATGACAGGAGCTCCTACAATGAGCAGTTCTTC. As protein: CASSHDRSSYNEQFF.

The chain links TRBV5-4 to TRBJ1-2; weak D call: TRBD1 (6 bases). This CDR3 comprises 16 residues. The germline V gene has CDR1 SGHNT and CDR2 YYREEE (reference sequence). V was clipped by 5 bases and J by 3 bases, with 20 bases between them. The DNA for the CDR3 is TGTGCCAGCAGACTCCTTCGGGACATAGGGGACTATGGCTACACCTTC. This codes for CASRLLRDIGDYGYTF.

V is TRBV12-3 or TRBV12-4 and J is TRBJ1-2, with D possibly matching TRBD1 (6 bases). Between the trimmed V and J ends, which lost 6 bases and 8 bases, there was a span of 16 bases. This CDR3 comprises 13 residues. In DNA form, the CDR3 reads TGTGCCAGCAGCCCGACAGGTACGGGCGGCTACACCTTC. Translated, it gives CASSPTGTGGYTF.